This TCR beta chain was documented in a study of shared clonotypes between healthy human individuals. CDR3 size: 16 residues. Trimming pared 5 bases from V and 1 base from J, leaving 21 bases between. The V gene's germline CDR1 is SQVTM and CDR2 ANQGSEA. Profiled with immunoSEQ multiplex PCR; TCRdb holds only in-frame clones, not every one. The sample contains some 2 million clones, approximately 94% of which appear only once. The naive CD8 fraction comprised CD45RO-negative cells positively selected for CCR7 and excluded terminally differentiated effector memory CD45RA+ cells. Sequenced input: naive CD8+ T cells sorted from blood. The chain recombines TRBV29-1 with TRBJ2-7, with a tentative D call TRBD2 (7 bases). The receptor was isolated from a man aged 18 to 30 in good health. In DNA, the CDR3 is TGCAGCGTTAAAGGGGGGGTAAACATAAATTCCTACGAGCAGTACTTC. Protein product: CSVKGGVNINSYEQYF.